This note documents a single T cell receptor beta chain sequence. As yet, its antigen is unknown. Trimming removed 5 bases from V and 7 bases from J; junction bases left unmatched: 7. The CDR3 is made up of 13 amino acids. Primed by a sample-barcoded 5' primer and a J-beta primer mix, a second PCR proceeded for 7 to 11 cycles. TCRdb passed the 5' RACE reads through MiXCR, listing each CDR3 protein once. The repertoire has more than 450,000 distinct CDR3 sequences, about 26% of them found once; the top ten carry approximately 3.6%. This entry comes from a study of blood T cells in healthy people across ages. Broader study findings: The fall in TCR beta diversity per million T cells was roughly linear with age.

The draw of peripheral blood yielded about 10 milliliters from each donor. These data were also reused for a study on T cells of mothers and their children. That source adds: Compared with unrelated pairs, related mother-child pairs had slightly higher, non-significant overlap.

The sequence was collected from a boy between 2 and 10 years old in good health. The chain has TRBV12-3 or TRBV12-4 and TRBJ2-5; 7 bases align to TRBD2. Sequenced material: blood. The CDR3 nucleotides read TGTGCCAGCAGTCCTCGGGACTATGGGACCCAGTACTTC. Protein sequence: CASSPRDYGTQYF.